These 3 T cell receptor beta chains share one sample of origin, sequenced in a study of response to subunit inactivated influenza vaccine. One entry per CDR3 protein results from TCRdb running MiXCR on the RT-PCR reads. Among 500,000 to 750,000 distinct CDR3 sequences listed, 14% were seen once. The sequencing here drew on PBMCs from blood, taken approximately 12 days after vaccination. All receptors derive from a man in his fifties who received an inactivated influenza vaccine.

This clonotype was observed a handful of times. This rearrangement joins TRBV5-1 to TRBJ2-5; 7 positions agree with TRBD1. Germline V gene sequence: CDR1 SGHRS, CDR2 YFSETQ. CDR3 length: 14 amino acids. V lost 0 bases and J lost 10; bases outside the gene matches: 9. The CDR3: CASSLGQGRRNQYF. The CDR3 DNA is TGCGCCAGCAGCTTGGGACAGGGCCGAAGAAACCAGTACTTC. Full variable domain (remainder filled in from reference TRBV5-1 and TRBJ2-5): KAGVTQTPRYLIKTRGQQVTLSCSPISGHRSVSWYQQTPGQGLQFLFEYFSETQRNKGNFPGRFSGRQFSNSRSEMNVSTLELGDSALYLCASSLGQGRRNQYFGPGTRLLVL.

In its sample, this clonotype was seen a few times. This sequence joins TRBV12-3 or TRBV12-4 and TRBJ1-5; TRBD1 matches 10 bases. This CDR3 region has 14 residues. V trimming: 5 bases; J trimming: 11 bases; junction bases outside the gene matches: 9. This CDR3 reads CASSPGQGLSAQHF. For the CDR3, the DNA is TGTGCCAGCAGTCCGGGACAGGGGTTAAGTGCCCAGCATTTT.

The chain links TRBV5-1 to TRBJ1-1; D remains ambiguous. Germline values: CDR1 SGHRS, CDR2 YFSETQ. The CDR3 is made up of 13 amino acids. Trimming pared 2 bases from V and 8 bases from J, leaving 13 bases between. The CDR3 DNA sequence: TGCGCCAGCAGCTTAGAAACTCGAGGGGAAGCTTTCTTT. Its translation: CASSLETRGEAFF.